The 19 T cell receptor beta chains below all came from one sample that was sequenced in a study of cytomegalovirus exposure and HLA in healthy donors. PCR amplification relied on 60 Vbeta primers (plus 13 Jbeta primers). TCRdb's copy holds only in-frame clones and misses some; the assay was immunoSEQ multiplex PCR. The sample has nearly 200,000 clones, roughly three quarters seen once; the top ten hold approximately 0.39%. The specimen sequenced was PBMCs. The receptors shown here come from a male donor in good health and CMV-seropositive.

The genes are TRBV10-3 and TRBJ1-1; a possible D gene is TRBD1 (5 bases). The germline V gene encodes CDR1 ENHRY and CDR2 SYGVKD. The CDR3 length is 14 residues. The V and J ends lost 2 bases and 6 bases respectively, with 13 bases between them. The chain's CDR3 is CAISEGREGSEAFF. The CDR3 bases are TGTGCCATCAGTGAGGGCAGGGAAGGATCTGAAGCTTTCTTT.

The rearrangement links TRBV6-6 to TRBJ2-1; D gene ambiguous. The CDR3 extends over 13 amino acids. Trimming cost V 5 bases and J 3 bases, with 8 bases left between them. The germline gives CDR1 MNHNY, CDR2 SVGAGI (reference sequence). The CDR3 region is CASSPYFYNEQFF. CDR3 in DNA: TGTGCCAGCAGTCCCTATTTCTACAATGAGCAGTTCTTC.

This chain links TRBV11-2 with TRBJ2-1, with 9 bases that match TRBD1. V lost 2 bases, J lost 4 bases, and 3 bases stayed unmatched. Germline CDR1 SGHAT, CDR2 FQNNGV. The CDR3 totals 15 residues. CDR3 protein: CASSLRQGVYNEQFF. Here the CDR3 DNA reads TGTGCCAGCAGCTTAAGACAGGGGGTTTACAATGAGCAGTTCTTC.

The chain has TRBV9 and TRBJ2-7, with D possibly TRBD1 on 5 matching bases. The length of the CDR3 is 14 residues. The germline V gene encodes CDR1 SGDLS and CDR2 YYNGEE. Trimming took 0 bases from V and 2 from J, leaving 9 bases between them. CDR3 in DNA: TGTGCCAGCAGCGTAGGTTCGACAGCCTACGAGCAGTACTTC. This sequence encodes CASSVGSTAYEQYF.

The gene calls are TRBV5-4 and TRBJ2-5, with TRBD2 matching 7 bases. The J call may not be correct, given that the DNA end is closer to TRBJ2-7. This CDR3 region has 17 residues. Germline CDR1 and CDR2: SGHNT and YYREEE (reference sequence). This CDR3 reads CASSPSPLADNSYEQYF. The CDR3 DNA reads TGTGCCAGCAGCCCCTCCCCCCTAGCGGATAACTCCTACGAGCAGTACTTC.

This chain connects TRBV4-1 to TRBJ2-7; 10 bases map to TRBD1. The V gene's germline CDR1 is MGHRA and CDR2 YSYEKL. Trimming removed 4 bases from V and 5 bases from J; junction bases left unmatched: 11. This CDR3 has 16 residues. The CDR3, as DNA: TGCGCCAGCAGCCGCCAGGGGGGACAGGGGCTCGACGAGCAGTACTTC. Residues: CASSRQGGQGLDEQYF.

The rearrangement links TRBV6-1 to TRBJ2-4; TRBD1 agrees at 10 bases. This CDR3 region has 15 residues. Trimming at V came to 3 bases and at J to 8 bases, leaving 7 bases not matched to a gene. Germline CDR1 and CDR2: MNHNS and SASEGT. In nucleotides, the CDR3 is TGTGCCAGCAGTGAGGGGACAGGGGAGTGGGACATTCAGTACTTC. It yields the protein CASSEGTGEWDIQYF.

V gene TRBV5-4 combines with J gene TRBJ1-5, with 10 bases fitting TRBD1. The CDR3 is made up of 16 amino acids. V lost 2 bases to trimming and J lost 3 bases; unmatched junction nucleotides: 5. Germline V CDR1 and CDR2: SGHNT, YYREEE (reference sequence). The CDR3 sequence: CASSLQGTGVNQPQHF. CDR3 sequence (DNA): TGTGCCAGCAGCTTACAAGGGACAGGGGTCAATCAGCCCCAGCATTTT.

The rearrangement links TRBV7-2 to TRBJ2-1; TRBD2 agrees at 8 bases. Germline V gene data show CDR1 as SGHTA and CDR2 as FQGNSA. The J segment lost 7 bases and the V segment lost 1 base, leaving 9 bases of the junction unmatched. This CDR3 is built from 16 residues. CDR3 DNA: TGTGCCAGCAGCTTAGGGACACGGGGGGGATGGAATGAGCAGTTCTTC. It translates to CASSLGTRGGWNEQFF.

The chain employs TRBV6-5 and TRBJ2-7; TRBD1 matches at 11 bases. V was pared by 8 bases and J by 2 bases, with 5 bases of the junction left unmatched. Per germline, CDR1 MNHEY and CDR2 SVGAGI. This CDR3 region has 14 residues. CDR3 residues: CASLAGQGAYEQYF. In DNA, the CDR3 is TGTGCCAGCTTGGCGGGACAGGGGGCCTACGAGCAGTACTTC.

The chain carries TRBV5-6 and TRBJ2-7; TRBD2 matches at 7 bases. Germline loops: CDR1 SGHDT, CDR2 YYEEEE. J was trimmed by 2 bases and V by 6 bases; bases with no gene match: 5. The CDR3 covers 13 residues. In nucleotides, the CDR3 is TGTGCCAGCAACGTGGGGACTACCTACGAGCAGTACTTC. Protein product: CASNVGTTYEQYF.

The J gene is TRBJ1-1, the V gene TRBV6-5, with D tentatively TRBD1 (5 bases). CDR1 MNHEY and CDR2 SVGAGI come from the germline V gene. The CDR3 consists of 14 residues. The V gene lost 7 bases and the J gene lost 5 bases, with 17 bases spanning the gap. The CDR3 reads CASIQRDRGTEAFF. The CDR3, as DNA: TGTGCCAGCATTCAAAGGGACCGGGGGACTGAAGCTTTCTTT.

This clone has only a few counts. V and J are TRBV14 and TRBJ1-3; D is unresolved. The V gene's germline CDR1 is SGHDN and CDR2 FVKESK. Trimming removed 0 bases at V and 4 bases at J, with 13 bases between. The CDR3 has 16 residues. CDR3 sequence (DNA): TGTGCCAGCAGCCAAGAACGGAGTTTAGGCGGAAACACCATATATTTT. Residues: CASSQERSLGGNTIYF.

This chain connects TRBV10-3 to TRBJ2-2, with 10 bases matching TRBD1. J lost 3 bases, V lost 9 bases, and 1 base had no gene match. The CDR3 is made up of 13 amino acids. CDR1 is ENHRY and CDR2 is SYGVKD in the germline V gene. CDR3 nucleotide sequence: TGTGCCATTGGGACAGGGGACACCGGGGAGCTGTTTTTT. Translating gives CAIGTGDTGELFF.

This clone was recorded a few times. This sequence joins TRBV9 and TRBJ2-7; 7 bases align to TRBD1. After removal of 2 bases from V and 5 bases from J, the junction contained 10 bases not matched to a gene. The CDR3 spans 15 residues. The germline V gene has CDR1 SGDLS and CDR2 YYNGEE. In DNA, the CDR3 is TGTGCCAGCAGCGTTTGGACAGGTTTAAATGACGAGCAGTACTTC. Its protein is CASSVWTGLNDEQYF.

This clone appeared a single time. The rearrangement joins TRBV9 to TRBJ2-5, with a tentative D call TRBD1 (6 bases). The CDR3 covers 15 residues. Germline V gene sequence: CDR1 SGDLS, CDR2 YYNGEE. Trimming shortened V by 1 base and J by 9 bases, and 19 bases separated the two germline ends. The CDR3 loop reads CASSVSGGRSEAQYF. CDR3 DNA sequence: TGTGCCAGCAGCGTAAGTGGGGGCCGGTCCGAGGCCCAGTACTTC.

This clone was picked up one time. The chain employs TRBV5-5 and TRBJ1-2, with 7 nucleotides matching TRBD1. This CDR3 is 15 amino acids long. Trimming took 1 base from V and 4 from J; bases not matched to a gene: 7. Germline V lookup: CDR1 SGHKS, CDR2 YYEKEE (reference sequence). The CDR3 loop is CASSLSRQGGYGYTF. The DNA of the CDR3 is TGTGCCAGCAGCTTGTCGAGACAGGGTGGCTATGGCTACACCTTC.

There are a few counts of this clone. This rearrangement joins TRBV9 to TRBJ2-2; 11 bases align to TRBD2. Germline V gene lookup returns CDR1 SGDLS and CDR2 YYNGEE. The CDR3 totals 16 residues. Trimming took 2 bases from V and 1 from J; bases not matched to a gene: 1. CDR3 protein: CASSVGTSGNTGELFF. CDR3 in DNA: TGTGCCAGCAGCGTGGGGACTAGCGGGAACACCGGGGAGCTGTTTTTT.

The rearrangement uses TRBV5-4 and TRBJ2-4, with TRBD1 identical over 8 bases. The length of the CDR3 is 15 residues. Germline trimming cut 3 bases from V and 0 bases from J; bases unmatched to any gene: 2. Germline-derived CDR1 and CDR2 are SGHNT and YYREEE (reference sequence). For the CDR3, the DNA is TGTGCCAGCAGCTATGGACAGGGAGCCAAAAACATTCAGTACTTC. Protein: CASSYGQGAKNIQYF.